Reported below is one TCR beta chain. What it recognizes is unknown. The identical CDR3 is also encoded by other nucleotide sequences in the sample. The sample originates from a study of CD8+ T cells in alopecia areata. Findings and caveats of the study: Alphabeta T cells residing in normal skin are also sequenced in scalp samples. Among patients, TCR sharing was less clear than in mice, a difference possibly due in part to HLA diversity in the patient population. Alopecia totalis/universalis scalp especially showed more expanded CD8+ clones than normal scalp.

CD4+ and CD8+ T cells were sorted from PBMCs. Per the germline V gene, CDR1 is MNHEY and CDR2 is SMNVEV (reference sequence). V shed 6 bases and J shed 5 bases, with 13 bases lying between them. CDR3 length: 13 residues. RNA was isolated and reverse transcribed to cDNA, the sequencing template. Clones were read by immunoSEQ multiplex PCR, and TCRdb kept only the in-frame ones, dropping some. The table lists around 190,000 clones, roughly three fifths of them singletons. The rearrangement uses TRBV27 and TRBJ1-2; D is unresolved. This TCR was recovered from a human donor in good health. The sample comprised CD8+ T cells sorted from blood. The CDR3 sequence is CASSLGRVYGYTF. CDR3 in DNA: TGTGCCAGCAGCCTAGGGCGTGTTTATGGCTACACCTTC.